These 30 T cell receptor beta chains share one sample of origin, sequenced in a study of pediatric ulcerative colitis. The table came from immunoSEQ multiplex PCR; TCRdb's copy has only in-frame clones and leaves some out. Here the sample spans fewer than 15,000 clones, more than 80% being singletons. The sequenced sample consisted of blood. These receptors were obtained from a boy between 5 and 17 years old with moderate ulcerative colitis.

J is TRBJ1-2 and V is TRBV5-4; D may be TRBD1 (6 bases). Germline V CDR1 and CDR2: SGHNT, YYREEE (reference sequence). This CDR3 is 14 amino acids long. V dropped 1 base and J dropped 6 bases, with 13 bases sitting between them. The CDR3 region is CASSLSNRADGYTF. As DNA, the CDR3 is TGTGCCAGCAGCTTGAGTAACAGGGCGGATGGCTACACCTTC.

The CDR3 DNA is TGTGCCAGCAGTCCTTTGTCGGCGTGGACTGAAGCTTTCTTT. Amino acids: CASSPLSAWTEAFF. The chain joins TRBV5-6 to TRBJ1-1; unclear D gene. V gave up 5 bases and J gave up 5 bases, with 16 bases separating them. Germline loops: CDR1 SGHDT, CDR2 YYEEEE. This CDR3 is built from 14 residues.

The rearrangement joins TRBV4-3 to TRBJ2-2; D gene unclear. The germline CDR1 and CDR2 sequences are LGHNA and YSLEER. The CDR3 spans 14 residues. Trimming stripped 4 bases from V and 4 bases from J, with 10 bases between. The CDR3 region has the DNA TGCGCCAGCAGCCCACAACCGACCACCGGGGAGCTGTTTTTT. Its protein product is CASSPQPTTGELFF.

The chain couples TRBV30 to TRBJ2-7; TRBD2 agrees at 9 bases. The germline gives CDR1 GTSNPN, CDR2 SVGIG (reference sequence). This CDR3 region has 14 residues. V lost 3 bases and J lost 6; bases outside the gene matches: 9. Written as DNA, the CDR3 is TGTGCCTGGAGCTCCTTAGCGGGAGTCAGCGAGCAGTACTTC. Its protein is CAWSSLAGVSEQYF.

A remark on this clone: Distinct nucleotide sequences in the sample also encode this CDR3. The CDR3: CASSFGFWRGRGQETQYF. The CDR3 nucleotides are TGTGCCAGCAGTTTCGGGTTCTGGAGAGGGAGAGGGCAAGAGACCCAGTACTTC. The rearrangement links TRBV13 to TRBJ2-5; weak D call: TRBD2 (5 bases). There are 18 residues in the CDR3. Germline V gene lookup returns CDR1 PRHDT and CDR2 FYEKMQ (reference sequence). Trimming stripped 6 bases from V and 2 bases from J, with 25 bases between.

The chain uses TRBV6-1 and TRBJ1-1; D possibly corresponds to TRBD1 (6 bases). The CDR3 runs 14 residues. CDR1 is MNHNS, CDR2 SASEGT, per germline. The V end was cut by 1 base, the J end by 9 bases, with 15 bases between. The CDR3 sequence is CASSEEDRVNKAFF. DNA for the CDR3: TGTGCCAGCAGTGAAGAGGACAGAGTGAATAAAGCTTTCTTT.

The chain carries TRBV30 and TRBJ1-1, with 7 bases aligning to TRBD1. The CDR3 spans 13 residues. J lost 5 bases, V lost 3 bases, and 6 bases had no gene match. The V gene's germline CDR1 is GTSNPN and CDR2 SVGIG (reference sequence). CDR3 nucleotide sequence: TGTGCCTGGAGAAAGAGGGGGCTGACTGAAGCTTTCTTT. It is translated as CAWRKRGLTEAFF.

The V gene is TRBV6-6, the J gene TRBJ2-1; D gene ambiguous. The V end lost 6 bases, the J end lost 9 bases, and 9 bases lay between the germline ends. The CDR3 is 11 residues long. The V gene's germline CDR1 is MNHNY and CDR2 SVGAGI (reference sequence). CDR3 region: CASRRSFEQFF. CDR3 nucleotide sequence: TGTGCCAGCAGAAGATCCTTTGAGCAGTTCTTC.

The chain combines TRBV27 with TRBJ1-6, with TRBD1 matching over 7 bases. With V trimmed by 6 bases and J by 9 bases, 14 bases remained unmatched. The germline V gene has CDR1 MNHEY and CDR2 SMNVEV (reference sequence). This CDR3 is 16 amino acids long. CDR3 in amino acids: CASSISPTGTASPLHF. As DNA, the CDR3 is TGTGCCAGCAGCATATCTCCGACAGGGACCGCTTCACCCCTCCACTTT.

This clone was found a few times. The rearrangement joins TRBV19 to TRBJ1-1; D possibly corresponds to TRBD1 (6 bases). Germline CDR1 is LNHDA and CDR2 is SQIVND (reference sequence). V was pared by 3 bases and J by 1 base, with 12 bases between. This CDR3 is 15 amino acids long. This CDR3 is CASSISGGANTEAFF. The CDR3 DNA sequence: TGTGCCAGTAGTATTTCGGGGGGCGCGAACACTGAAGCTTTCTTT.

The rearrangement links TRBV7-6 to TRBJ1-5; a weak D match, TRBD1 (5 bases). This CDR3 contains 15 residues. CDR1 and CDR2 from the germline V gene are SGHVS and FNYEAQ. With 1 base removed from V and 4 bases from J, the gap between germline ends came to 11 bases. The CDR3: CASSLEAGPNQPQHF. CDR3 DNA sequence: TGTGCCAGCAGCTTAGAGGCGGGGCCTAATCAGCCCCAGCATTTT.

V is TRBV15 and J is TRBJ2-7, with D perhaps matching TRBD1 (5 bases). Germline V gene sequence: CDR1 LNHNV, CDR2 YYDKDF (reference sequence). Trimming stripped 0 bases from V and 4 bases from J, with 13 bases between. This CDR3 contains 15 residues. DNA for the CDR3: TGTGCCACCAGCAGAGACCGGACACCAAGGTACGAGCAGTACTTC. Its protein product is CATSRDRTPRYEQYF.

The genes are TRBV28 and TRBJ1-2; D is possibly TRBD1 (5 bases). The V gene's germline CDR1 is MDHEN and CDR2 SYDVKM. This CDR3 contains 14 residues. V gave up 1 base and J gave up 2 bases, with 8 bases separating them. The CDR3 sequence is CASSLSNRNYGYTF. CDR3 DNA sequence: TGTGCCAGCAGTTTATCGAACAGGAACTATGGCTACACCTTC.

This rearrangement joins TRBV5-1 to TRBJ1-4, with 9 bases fitting TRBD1. In germline, CDR1 is SGHRS, CDR2 YFSETQ. V dropped 2 bases and J dropped 2; count of bases not matched to a gene: 4. The CDR3 runs 16 residues. The CDR3 is CASSLGQGLTNEKLFF. CDR3 in DNA: TGCGCCAGCAGCTTAGGACAGGGGCTGACTAATGAAAAACTGTTTTTT. The full variable domain, completed using reference TRBV5-1 and TRBJ1-4, is KAGVTQTPRYLIKTRGQQVTLSCSPISGHRSVSWYQQTPGQGLQFLFEYFSETQRNKGNFPGRFSGRQFSNSRSEMNVSTLELGDSALYLCASSLGQGLTNEKLFFGSGTQLSVL.

This rearrangement joins TRBV7-2 to TRBJ2-1, with D perhaps being TRBD1 or TRBD2 (5 bases each). Trimming removed 1 base at V and 7 bases at J, with 14 bases between. CDR1 is SGHTA, CDR2 FQGNSA, per germline. CDR3 size: 15 residues. As DNA, the CDR3 is TGTGCCAGCAGCTTAGGCCCCCTGGGGGTAAATGAGCAGTTCTTC. Encoded protein: CASSLGPLGVNEQFF.

This chain links TRBV7-9 with TRBJ2-3, with D maybe TRBD2 (7 bases). This CDR3 has 16 residues. Trimming cost V 5 bases and J 0 bases, with 15 bases left between them. The germline CDR1 and CDR2 sequences are SEHNR and FQNEAQ (reference sequence). DNA of the CDR3: TGTGCCAGCAGCCCCTCGCGGGGGCAAAGCACAGATACGCAGTATTTT. Translating gives CASSPSRGQSTDTQYF.

The chain employs TRBV19 and TRBJ1-4, with a weak D call TRBD1 (6 bases). The length of the CDR3 is 14 residues. The V end was cut by 6 bases, the J end by 4 bases, with 12 bases between. Germline loops: CDR1 LNHDA, CDR2 SQIVND (reference sequence). The CDR3 region has the DNA TGTGCCAGTAGGCGGACAGATTATAATGAAAAACTGTTTTTT. Amino acid sequence: CASRRTDYNEKLFF.

The chain has TRBV11-2 and TRBJ1-6; 7 nucleotides align to TRBD1. Germline V gene data show CDR1 as SGHAT and CDR2 as FQNNGV. This CDR3 region has 17 residues. The J segment lost 0 bases and the V segment lost 1 base, leaving 3 bases of the junction unmatched. CDR3 sequence reads: CASSLGGDSSYNSPLHF. The CDR3 DNA follows: TGTGCCAGCAGCTTAGGGGGGGACAGCTCCTATAATTCACCCCTCCACTTT.

This clone showed up just a few times. The chain is built from TRBV19 and TRBJ1-1; maybe TRBD1 (5 bases). This CDR3 is 14 amino acids long. The V and J ends lost 5 bases and 1 base respectively, with 11 bases between them. From germline, CDR1 is LNHDA and CDR2 SQIVND (reference sequence). The CDR3 here is CASSPRGENTEAFF. In DNA, the CDR3 is TGTGCCAGTAGTCCCCGGGGGGAGAACACTGAAGCTTTCTTT. Full variable domain (outside the CDR3, taken from reference TRBV19 and TRBJ1-1): DGGITQSPKYLFRKEGQNVTLSCEQNLNHDAMYWYRQDPGQGLRLIYYSQIVNDFQKGDIAEGYSVSREKKESFPLTVTSAQKNPTAFYLCASSPRGENTEAFFGQGTRLTVV.

The rearrangement links TRBV4-1 to TRBJ2-1, with TRBD1 identical over 7 bases. This CDR3 is 16 amino acids long. CDR1 and CDR2 (germline): MGHRA, YSYEKL. V trimming: 3 bases; J trimming: 3 bases; junction bases outside the gene matches: 8. The CDR3 coding sequence is TGCGCCAGCAGCCAGGGGGACGACAGGGACTACAATGAGCAGTTCTTC. Encoded protein: CASSQGDDRDYNEQFF.

The V gene is TRBV18, the J gene TRBJ1-5; the match to TRBD1 covers 10 bases. Looked up from germline, CDR1 is KGHSH and CDR2 is LQKENI. V was pared by 2 bases and J by 6 bases, with 13 bases of the junction left unmatched. The CDR3 covers 18 residues. The CDR3 spells CASSPSGQGSLVSQPQHF. DNA for the CDR3: TGTGCCAGCTCACCATCGGGACAGGGGTCCCTTGTGAGTCAGCCCCAGCATTTT.

The rearrangement links TRBV15 to TRBJ1-2, with D hard to call. V dropped 3 bases and J dropped 4 bases, with 6 bases sitting between them. Germline CDR1 is LNHNV and CDR2 is YYDKDF (reference sequence). The CDR3 is 12 residues long. The CDR3 is CATSRDGYGYTF. Written as DNA, the CDR3 is TGTGCCACCAGCAGGGACGGCTATGGCTACACCTTC.

The V gene is TRBV28, the J gene TRBJ1-3; perhaps TRBD1 as D (5 bases). With 1 base removed from V and 7 bases from J, the gap between germline ends came to 17 bases. CDR1 and CDR2 (germline): MDHEN, SYDVKM. This CDR3 has 16 amino acids. The CDR3 DNA sequence: TGTGCCAGCAGTTTATCGGGGCCGTCCAGCGAGAACACCATATATTTT. Its translation is CASSLSGPSSENTIYF.

This clone was seen just once. The V and J genes are TRBV5-1 and TRBJ2-6; D uncertain. CDR3 length equals 15 residues. CDR1 is SGHRS and CDR2 is YFSETQ in the germline V gene. The V and J ends lost 2 bases and 0 bases respectively, with 6 bases between them. The CDR3 reads CASSFPDSGANVLTF. The CDR3 DNA is TGCGCCAGCAGCTTTCCCGACTCTGGGGCCAACGTCCTGACTTTC.

The rearrangement links TRBV5-4 to TRBJ2-5; D uncertain. The germline CDR1 and CDR2 sequences are SGHNT and YYREEE (reference sequence). The CDR3 contains 14 residues. V lost 0 bases, J lost 5 bases, and 11 bases lay in between. The CDR3 sequence: CASSLGEGKETQYF. DNA of the CDR3: TGTGCCAGCAGCTTGGGTGAAGGGAAGGAGACCCAGTACTTC.

The chain is built from TRBV7-9 and TRBJ2-1; D may correspond to TRBD1 or TRBD2 (6 bases each). The CDR3 contains 15 residues. Germline CDR1 SEHNR, CDR2 FQNEAQ (reference sequence). The ends were cut back, 5 bases at V and 8 bases at J, with 19 bases in the middle. CDR3 sequence (DNA): TGTGCCAGCAGCGTTATAGCGGACAGAGAGGATGAGCAGTTCTTC. Translation: CASSVIADREDEQFF.

This chain uses TRBV30 with TRBJ2-5; D may be TRBD2 (6 bases). The V gene's germline CDR1 is GTSNPN and CDR2 SVGIG (reference sequence). Between the trimmed V and J ends, which lost 3 bases and 4 bases, there was a span of 12 bases. The CDR3 has 13 residues. The CDR3 region is CAWRGTSRETQYF. CDR3 nucleotides: TGTGCCTGGAGGGGTACTAGCAGAGAGACCCAGTACTTC.

The chain links TRBV29-1 to TRBJ2-1; 7 bases are a match to TRBD2. CDR3 length equals 16 residues. V was pared by 0 bases and J by 9 bases, with 14 bases of the junction left unmatched. Germline V gene lookup returns CDR1 SQVTM and CDR2 ANQGSEA. CDR3 nucleotides: TGCAGCGTTGAAGAAGCGGTGAGACTAGCCACTGGTGAGCAGTTCTTC. Protein sequence: CSVEEAVRLATGEQFF.

V and J are TRBV28 and TRBJ1-1; 12 nucleotides match TRBD1. The CDR3 is 14 residues long. Germline loops: CDR1 MDHEN, CDR2 SYDVKM. The junction had 9 bases not matched to a gene; V was cut back by 5 bases and J by 11 bases. Here the CDR3 reads CASSTGTGGGPAFF. CDR3 sequence (DNA): TGTGCCAGCAGTACCGGGACAGGGGGCGGTCCGGCTTTCTTT.

The chain employs TRBV12-5 and TRBJ2-5; D is possibly TRBD1 (6 bases). Trimming cost V 8 bases and J 5 bases, with 9 bases left between them. The CDR3 length is 11 residues. CDR1 and CDR2 from the germline V gene are LGHNT and FRNRAP. CDR3 region: CASTRGETQYF. DNA for the CDR3: TGTGCTAGTACTAGGGGGGAGACCCAGTACTTC.